This passage covers 30 T cell receptor beta chains from one sample sequenced in a study of blood T cell repertoires in COVID-19. Using immunoSEQ multiplex PCR, the repertoire was profiled, and TCRdb retains in-frame clones only, with some absent. The sample has approximately 82,000 clones; around four fifths are singletons. The sample consisted of peripheral blood. The receptors stem from a woman in her sixties or seventies with acute or convalescent COVID-19.

In nucleotides, the CDR3 is TGTGCCAGCAGCTCGACAGACGGGTCCTACGAGCAGTACTTC. Encoded protein: CASSSTDGSYEQYF. The gene calls are TRBV7-8 and TRBJ2-7; a weak D match, TRBD1 (5 bases). Trimming removed 4 bases from V and 1 base from J, with 11 bases in between. Germline CDR1 reads SGHVS; CDR2 reads FQNEAQ. The CDR3 runs to 14 residues. Filled out from reference TRBV7-8 and TRBJ2-7, the complete variable domain reads GAGVSQSPRYKVAKRGQDVALRCDPISGHVSLFWYQQALGQGPEFLTYFQNEAQLDKSGLPSDRFFAERPEGSVSTLKIQRTQQEDSAVYLCASSSTDGSYEQYFGPGTRLTVT.

This clone appeared once. The chain recombines TRBV11-3 with TRBJ2-7, with TRBD2 as a possible D gene (6 bases). Germline V gives CDR1 SGHNT, CDR2 YENEEA. V lost 5 bases and J lost 2, with 19 bases in between. This CDR3 region has 16 residues. CDR3 loop: CASSLKRARQTYEQYF. For the CDR3, the DNA is TGTGCCAGCAGCCTAAAGCGGGCACGGCAAACCTACGAGCAGTACTTC.

Notes on this clone: Compared with germline, one end of the junction differs, possibly owing to a read error. The J gene is TRBJ1-2, the V gene TRBV30; 7 bases fit TRBD1. Germline V gene data show CDR1 as GTSNPN and CDR2 as SVGIG (reference sequence). There are 9 residues in the CDR3. The CDR3 sequence is CAADRVYSF. The CDR3 region has the DNA TGTGCCGCCGACAGGGTCTATTCCTTC. Full variable domain (remainder filled in from reference TRBV30 and TRBJ1-2): SQTIHQWPATLVQPVGSPLSLECTVEGTSNPNLYWYRQAAGRGLQLLFYSVGIGQISSEVPQNLSASRPQDRQFILSSKKLLLSDSGFYLCAADRVYSFGSGTRLTVV.

The chain is built from TRBV7-2 and TRBJ1-2; possible D gene TRBD1, 5 bases. Looked up from germline, CDR1 is SGHTA and CDR2 is FQGNSA. The ends were cut back, 2 bases at V and 4 bases at J, with 14 bases in the middle. CDR3 length: 15 residues. This CDR3 is CASSLTPTDSYGYTF. The CDR3 nucleotides are TGTGCCAGCAGCTTAACACCGACAGATTCCTATGGCTACACCTTC.

Written as DNA, the CDR3 is TGCGCCAGCAGCCAAGAGGAGGGACAGGGTCGCGAGCAGTACTTC. Its protein product is CASSQEEGQGREQYF. The chain carries TRBV4-1 and TRBJ2-7, with 9 bases identical to TRBD1. Unmatched junction bases numbered 6, after V lost 0 bases and J lost 6 bases. CDR3 length: 15 residues. The germline gives CDR1 MGHRA, CDR2 YSYEKL.

The chain couples TRBV21-1 to TRBJ2-1; the DNA was not compared with TRBD1, the D call given in the table. TRBV21-1 is marked as a pseudogene. This CDR3 has 16 residues. The CDR3 nucleotides are TGTGCCAGCAGCAATCAGCACAGGGTGGGGGACAATGAGCAGTTCTTC. Its protein product is CASSNQHRVGDNEQFF.

Of note for this clone: The identical CDR3 is also encoded by other nucleotide sequences in the sample. The chain has TRBV5-1 and TRBJ1-1; 8 nucleotides agree with TRBD1. Trimming cost V 4 bases and J 0 bases; bases outside gene matches: 8. Germline lookup yields CDR1 SGHRS and CDR2 YFSETQ. The CDR3 runs 16 residues. This chain's CDR3 is CASSLGQGWMNTEAFF. CDR3 nucleotides: TGCGCCAGCAGCCTAGGACAGGGTTGGATGAACACTGAAGCTTTCTTT.

V usage is TRBV14 and J usage is TRBJ2-7; 9 nucleotides match TRBD1. V dropped 4 bases and J dropped 6; count of bases not matched to a gene: 7. There are 14 residues in the CDR3. Germline V gives CDR1 SGHDN, CDR2 FVKESK. DNA of the CDR3: TGTGCCAGCAGCCCAGGGGACAGGGTAGGCGAGCAGTACTTC. Translating gives CASSPGDRVGEQYF.

This chain connects TRBV10-3 to TRBJ1-1; D call uncertain. Between the trimmed V and J ends, which lost 0 bases and 4 bases, there was a span of 15 bases. Germline V gives CDR1 ENHRY, CDR2 SYGVKD. This CDR3 is 16 amino acids long. CDR3 in amino acids: CAISESTRGTATEAFF. In nucleotides, the CDR3 is TGTGCCATCAGTGAGTCGACTCGAGGTACGGCCACTGAAGCTTTCTTT.

The V and J genes are TRBV10-2 and TRBJ2-1, with 12 bases fitting TRBD2. The J segment lost 4 bases and the V segment lost 6 bases, leaving 4 bases of the junction unmatched. Germline V gives CDR1 WSHSY, CDR2 SAAADI. The length of the CDR3 is 15 residues. The CDR3 is CASRRLAGAYNEQFF. The DNA for the CDR3 is TGCGCCAGCAGAAGACTAGCGGGGGCTTACAATGAGCAGTTCTTC.

The V gene is TRBV6-4, the J gene TRBJ1-5; a weak D match, TRBD1 (6 bases). The ends were cut back, 0 bases at V and 2 bases at J, with 23 bases in the middle. Germline V gene data show CDR1 as MRHNA and CDR2 as SNTAGT. This CDR3 is 20 amino acids long. CDR3: CASSDSPRKDRSRGNQPQHF. The CDR3 bases are TGTGCCAGCAGTGACTCCCCCCGGAAAGACAGGTCCCGGGGCAATCAGCCCCAGCATTTT.

CDR3 in amino acids: CASSPRTSGGPRRGTDTQYF. The CDR3 DNA reads TGTGCCAGCAGCCCGAGGACTAGCGGGGGGCCTCGAAGGGGCACAGATACGCAGTATTTT. This chain connects TRBV6-6 to TRBJ2-3; TRBD2 matches at 14 bases. J gave up 1 base and V 6 bases, and 15 bases lay outside the gene matches. Germline CDR1 MNHNY, CDR2 SVGAGI (reference sequence). The CDR3 is made up of 20 amino acids.

Comments on this clone: One end of the junction fails to match germline, which may point to a read error. This sequence joins TRBV6-1 and TRBJ1-2; maybe TRBD1 (5 bases). This CDR3 has 13 amino acids. The germline CDR1 and CDR2 sequences are MNHNS and SASEGT. CDR3 region: CASSEGTRTAMLF. In nucleotides, the CDR3 is TGTGCCAGCAGTGAAGGGACAAGGACGGCGATGCTCTTC.

The genes are TRBV9 and TRBJ1-6; a possible D gene is TRBD1 (5 bases). V was clipped by 4 bases and J by 7 bases, with 15 bases between them. Per the germline V gene, CDR1 is SGDLS and CDR2 is YYNGEE. The CDR3 has 15 amino acids. CDR3 sequence reads: CASSPWQGRNSPLHF. The CDR3, as DNA: TGTGCCAGCAGCCCCTGGCAGGGTCGGAATTCACCCCTCCACTTT.

The V gene is TRBV27, the J gene TRBJ1-6; the D gene is possibly TRBD1 (5 bases). This CDR3 has 18 amino acids. Germline V gives CDR1 MNHEY, CDR2 SMNVEV (reference sequence). Trimming shortened V by 5 bases and J by 7 bases, and 24 bases separated the two germline ends. The CDR3 region is CASSPPKGRGKGNSPLHF. CDR3 nucleotide sequence: TGTGCCAGCAGTCCGCCTAAGGGGAGGGGAAAGGGAAATTCACCCCTCCACTTT.

The V call is TRBV19, the J call TRBJ2-5; 11 bases fit TRBD1. V gave up 6 bases and J gave up 3 bases; unmatched junction bases: 3. The germline gives CDR1 LNHDA, CDR2 SQIVND (reference sequence). The CDR3 contains 14 residues. CDR3 nucleotide sequence: TGTGCCAGTAGCGAGGGACAGGGGGAAGAGACCCAGTACTTC. Protein product: CASSEGQGEETQYF. Together with reference TRBV19 and TRBJ2-5, the CDR3 gives the full variable domain: DGGITQSPKYLFRKEGQNVTLSCEQNLNHDAMYWYRQDPGQGLRLIYYSQIVNDFQKGDIAEGYSVSREKKESFPLTVTSAQKNPTAFYLCASSEGQGEETQYFGPGTRLLVL.

This clone appeared a few times. The chain joins TRBV14 to TRBJ2-2; 7 bases map to TRBD1. Germline V CDR1 and CDR2: SGHDN, FVKESK. With 0 bases clipped from V and 7 bases from J, the junction kept 5 bases outside the gene matches. The CDR3 length is 15 residues. CDR3 DNA: TGTGCCAGCAGCCAAGATGTTCCAGGGGGCGGGGAGCTGTTTTTT. Protein: CASSQDVPGGGELFF.

The chain combines TRBV19 with TRBJ2-7; a weak D match, TRBD2 (6 bases). Between the trimmed V and J ends, which lost 5 bases and 2 bases, there was a span of 13 bases. Germline V gene sequence: CDR1 LNHDA, CDR2 SQIVND (reference sequence). CDR3 length: 14 residues. The CDR3, as DNA: TGTGCCAGTAGTTACGTGGGGGGACCCTACGAGCAGTACTTC. Amino acid sequence: CASSYVGGPYEQYF.

The chain recombines TRBV3-1 (or the pseudogene TRBV3-2) with TRBJ1-3, with D perhaps matching TRBD1 (6 bases). The V end was cut by 4 bases, the J end by 2 bases, with 24 bases between. In germline, CDR1 is LGHDT, CDR2 YNNKEL (reference sequence). This CDR3 is built from 19 residues. In DNA, the CDR3 is TGTGCCAGCAGCCCTCTACGGGACACAACCACCCCCCCTGGAAACACCATATATTTT. It is translated as CASSPLRDTTTPPGNTIYF.

The chain couples TRBV24-1 to TRBJ2-1; TRBD2 is a possible D gene (5 bases). Trimming removed 7 bases at V and 0 bases at J, with 12 bases between. This CDR3 comprises 15 residues. Germline CDR1 and CDR2: KGHDR and SFDVKD. Here the CDR3 reads CATSEAVSSYNEQFF. CDR3 bases: TGTGCCACCAGCGAAGCGGTTAGCTCCTACAATGAGCAGTTCTTC.

CDR3: CASSYSAGTSGGPYHNEQFF. The CDR3 nucleotides are TGTGCCAGCAGTTACTCGGCAGGGACTAGCGGGGGACCCTACCACAATGAGCAGTTCTTC. The chain recombines TRBV6-2 or TRBV6-3 with TRBJ2-1; 14 positions match TRBD2. Germline V lookup: CDR1 MNHEY, CDR2 SVGEGT. The CDR3 runs to 20 residues. With V trimmed by 0 bases and J by 5 bases, 12 bases remained unmatched.

This chain connects TRBV10-3 to TRBJ1-3, with 7 bases lining up with TRBD1. Trimming took 3 bases from V and 2 from J; bases not matched to a gene: 4. This CDR3 has 15 amino acids. Per germline, CDR1 ENHRY and CDR2 SYGVKD. The CDR3 sequence is CAISDVRGTGNTIYF. The CDR3 region has the DNA TGTGCCATCAGTGATGTCAGGGGGACTGGAAACACCATATATTTT.

The chain uses TRBV29-1 and TRBJ1-2; 9 nucleotides line up with TRBD1. Germline values: CDR1 SQVTM, CDR2 ANQGSEA. J lost 6 bases, V lost 4 bases, and 0 bases had no gene match. The CDR3 extends over 11 amino acids. Written as DNA, the CDR3 is TGCAGCGTTGGACAGGGGGATGGCTACACCTTC. This translates into CSVGQGDGYTF.

The chain uses TRBV19 and TRBJ1-2, with 7 positions matching TRBD1. CDR1 is LNHDA, CDR2 SQIVND, per germline (reference sequence). This CDR3 region has 14 residues. V was clipped by 1 base and J by 5 bases; unmatched bases: 4. CDR3 nucleotide sequence: TGTGCCAGTAGTATAGCCGCGACAGGGTATGGCTACACCTTC. Translating it yields CASSIAATGYGYTF.

The chain recombines TRBV7-2 with TRBJ2-1, with 12 nucleotides matching TRBD2. CDR1 and CDR2 from the germline V gene are SGHTA and FQGNSA. V gave up 1 base and J gave up 6 bases; unmatched junction bases: 1. The CDR3 covers 15 residues. The CDR3 bases are TGTGCCAGCAGCTTAGAGGGACTAGCGGGCAATGAGCAGTTCTTC. Its protein is CASSLEGLAGNEQFF.

The chain combines TRBV21-1 with TRBJ1-2; TRBD1, as called in the table, went unchecked against the DNA. TRBV21-1 is a pseudogene locus. This CDR3 contains 17 residues. CDR3 DNA sequence: TGTGCCAGCAGCATCCCCAATTCTGCGGCAGGGAACTATGGCTACACCTTC. Translating it yields CASSIPNSAAGNYGYTF.

The chain joins TRBV7-2 to TRBJ1-4; TRBD1 might be the D (6 bases). Trimming took 7 bases from V and 5 from J, leaving 23 bases between them. Germline CDR1 is SGHTA and CDR2 is FQGNSA. The CDR3 is 17 amino acids. CDR3 coding DNA: TGTGCCAGCACCCCCAACGGCCCAGGGGCAGTAAATGAAAAACTGTTTTTT. It codes for CASTPNGPGAVNEKLFF.

This clone has just a few counts. CDR3 nucleotide sequence: TGCGCCAGCAGCCAAGAATTCGGGGGGACCTACAATGAGCAGTTCTTC. Protein product: CASSQEFGGTYNEQFF. The genes are TRBV4-3 and TRBJ2-1, with 7 bases that match TRBD2. This CDR3 has 16 amino acids. Germline V gives CDR1 LGHNA, CDR2 YSLEER. V was clipped by 0 bases and J by 2 bases; unmatched bases: 4.

The rearrangement uses TRBV5-6 and TRBJ2-1; TRBD2 matches at 10 bases. Trimming cost V 3 bases and J 5 bases; bases outside gene matches: 5. This CDR3 comprises 15 residues. Germline V gene sequence: CDR1 SGHDT, CDR2 YYEEEE. The CDR3 loop reads CASSSRLAGNNEQFF. The CDR3, as DNA: TGTGCCAGCAGCTCCCGACTAGCGGGTAACAATGAGCAGTTCTTC.

The CDR3, as DNA: TGTGCCAGCAGCCAGACAGGGGAAAATCAGCCCCAGCATTTT. This translates into CASSQTGENQPQHF. The V gene is TRBV4-2, the J gene TRBJ1-5; 8 bases match TRBD1. Unmatched junction bases numbered 2, after V lost 3 bases and J lost 4 bases. This CDR3 has 14 residues. Germline V gives CDR1 LGHNA, CDR2 YNFKEQ.